These 30 T cell receptor beta chains were all obtained from the same sample, sequenced in a study of response to subunit inactivated influenza vaccine listed by TCRdb under 2018. Libraries were built with RT-PCR. Instrument on record: Illumina HiSeq 2500. TCRdb reworked the public reads: Q25 trimming with fastp, MiXCR clone assembly, productive beta chains retained. CDR3 protein duplicates are merged, each entry listing the most common genes and DNA. The sample data list some 570,000 distinct CDR3 sequences, and roughly 10% of these were observed just once. About 11% of the sample lies in the top ten. These same data were also listed under a study on T cells expressing NK-cell markers. That second report states: 5'RACE template switching, by which a universal primer site and unique molecular identifiers were added, was used to make TCR beta cDNA libraries.

Sequenced here: PBMCs from blood, sampled on the day of vaccination. These receptors originate from a man aged 50-59 years who received an inactivated influenza vaccine. Donor details come from another sample of the same person, matched by shared clones.

For this clonotype: The junction departs from the called germline gene at one end, perhaps through a read error. The chain recombines TRBV20-1 with TRBJ2-5; D is perhaps TRBD2 (6 bases). The CDR3 length is 16 residues. Germline V lookup: CDR1 DFQATT, CDR2 SNEGSKA (reference sequence). The CDR3 bases are TGCAGTGCGCCCCCGGGAGAAACGAACAACCAAGAGACCCAGCACTTC. This sequence encodes CSAPPGETNNQETQHF.

This clonotype has more than one count but fewer than ten. J is TRBJ2-1 and V is TRBV4-3; TRBD2 matches at 7 bases. Looked up from germline, CDR1 is LGHNA and CDR2 is YSLEER. The CDR3 has 15 amino acids. Trimming removed 0 bases from V and 4 bases from J; junction bases left unmatched: 3. Written as DNA, the CDR3 is TGCGCCAGCAGCCAAGAGTGGGGGGGTTACAATGAGCAGTTCTTC. Amino acids: CASSQEWGGYNEQFF.

In this sample, this clonotype turned up once. This may come from a read error, since a much larger clone is one base off. The V call is TRBV4-1, the J call TRBJ2-1; TRBD1 aligns across 12 bases. Germline CDR1 MGHRA, CDR2 YSYEKL. CDR3 size: 15 residues. Here the CDR3 DNA reads TGCGCCAGAAGCCAACCGGGACAGGGGGCGAATGAGCAGTTCTTC. Its translation: CARSQPGQGANEQFF.

The CDR3 DNA is TGTGCCAGCAGTAAGATCCTAGCGGGCCTGGGGAATGAGCAGTTCTTC. Protein product: CASSKILAGLGNEQFF. The chain has TRBV6-2 or TRBV6-3 and TRBJ2-1, with 8 bases lining up with TRBD2. Per germline, CDR1 MNHEY and CDR2 SVGEGT. The CDR3 runs 16 residues. With 5 bases clipped from V and 7 bases from J, the junction kept 13 bases outside the gene matches.

The chain links TRBV20-1 to TRBJ1-1; possible D gene TRBD1, 6 bases. The CDR3 runs 14 residues. CDR1 is DFQATT and CDR2 is SNEGSKA in the germline V gene (reference sequence). With 3 bases removed from V and 0 bases from J, the gap between germline ends came to 11 bases. CDR3 sequence: CSASLGGVNTEAFF. The CDR3 DNA reads TGCAGTGCTAGCCTAGGGGGTGTGAACACTGAAGCTTTCTTT.

This clonotype appeared many times. The chain carries TRBV6-5 and TRBJ1-2; D might be TRBD1 (6 bases). V was cut by 6 bases and J by 8 bases, with 13 bases left in between. This CDR3 contains 12 residues. Per germline, CDR1 MNHEY and CDR2 SVGAGI. The CDR3 reads CASSPLGGGYTF. CDR3 nucleotides: TGTGCCAGCAGCCCCCTTGGGGGCGGCTACACCTTC.

This clonotype was counted between two and nine times. J is TRBJ1-5 and V is TRBV29-1; possibly TRBD1 for D (5 bases). Trimming removed 4 bases at V and 2 bases at J, with 15 bases between. Looked up from germline, CDR1 is SQVTM and CDR2 is ANQGSEA. This CDR3 contains 15 residues. The CDR3 sequence: CSVVLSGGGNQPQHF. As DNA, the CDR3 is TGCAGCGTTGTGTTAAGTGGGGGAGGCAATCAGCCCCAGCATTTT. The full variable domain, with the rest looked up from reference TRBV29-1 and TRBJ1-5, is SAVISQKPSRDICQRGTSLTIQCQVDSQVTMMFWYRQQPGQSLTLIATANQGSEATYESGFVIDKFPISRPNLTFSTLTVSNMSPEDSSIYLCSVVLSGGGNQPQHFGDGTRLSIL.

The J gene is TRBJ2-1, the V gene TRBV14; TRBD1 might be the D (5 bases). The germline gives CDR1 SGHDN, CDR2 FVKESK. This CDR3 is 16 amino acids long. Between the trimmed V and J ends, which lost 2 bases and 0 bases, there was a span of 11 bases. The CDR3: CASSQYRLSSYNEQFF. As DNA, the CDR3 is TGTGCCAGCAGCCAATACAGGTTGAGCTCCTACAATGAGCAGTTCTTC.

A few counts support this clonotype. The chain employs TRBV5-6 and TRBJ1-5; a weak D match, TRBD1 (6 bases). This CDR3 has 13 amino acids. V dropped 2 bases and J dropped 6 bases, with 9 bases sitting between them. Germline V gene data show CDR1 as SGHDT and CDR2 as YYEEEE. CDR3 coding DNA: TGTGCCAGCAGCTTCTGGGGGCTTCAGCCCCAGCATTTT. Its protein product is CASSFWGLQPQHF.

This clonotype was detected a few times. The chain combines TRBV4-2 with TRBJ2-7, with D perhaps matching TRBD2 (6 bases). Trimming removed 1 base at V and 4 bases at J, with 17 bases between. This CDR3 is built from 16 residues. CDR1 is LGHNA and CDR2 is YNFKEQ in the germline V gene. CDR3 DNA: TGTGCCAGCAGCCAAGTCGCGGGACCCGCTCTTTACGAGCAGTACTTC. Residues: CASSQVAGPALYEQYF.

The chain joins TRBV7-3 to TRBJ2-1; D assignment may be TRBD1 or TRBD2 (5 bases each). Germline-derived CDR1 and CDR2 are SGHTA and FQGTGA. The CDR3 extends over 13 amino acids. V gave up 4 bases and J gave up 8 bases, with 12 bases separating them. The CDR3 loop reads CASSSGGQDEQFF. The CDR3 DNA reads TGTGCCAGCAGCTCAGGAGGACAAGATGAGCAGTTCTTC.

V and J are TRBV19 and TRBJ1-6, with TRBD1 identical over 8 bases. Germline V lookup: CDR1 LNHDA, CDR2 SQIVND (reference sequence). The junction had 6 bases not matched to a gene; V was cut back by 6 bases and J by 8 bases. The CDR3 length is 14 residues. CDR3 protein: CASSRGQGDSPLHF. The DNA of the CDR3 is TGTGCCAGTAGCCGAGGACAGGGAGATTCACCCCTCCACTTT. Supplemented by reference TRBV19 and TRBJ1-6, the full variable domain reads DGGITQSPKYLFRKEGQNVTLSCEQNLNHDAMYWYRQDPGQGLRLIYYSQIVNDFQKGDIAEGYSVSREKKESFPLTVTSAQKNPTAFYLCASSRGQGDSPLHFGNGTRLTVT.

The rearrangement uses TRBV5-5 and TRBJ2-2, with D unclear. CDR3 length equals 15 residues. The V gene's germline CDR1 is SGHKS and CDR2 YYEKEE (reference sequence). Trimming shortened V by 3 bases and J by 4 bases, and 13 bases separated the two germline ends. Here the CDR3 reads CASSSGPTGTGELFF. The DNA of the CDR3 is TGTGCCAGCAGCTCCGGACCTACTGGCACCGGGGAGCTGTTTTTT.

This chain uses TRBV7-2 with TRBJ2-7, with TRBD2 as a possible D gene (6 bases). The CDR3 is 14 residues long. The V and J ends lost 3 bases and 3 bases respectively, with 12 bases between them. Germline V lookup: CDR1 SGHTA, CDR2 FQGNSA. In nucleotides, the CDR3 is TGTGCCAGCAGCTTTCGGCGGGGCCTCTACGAGCAGTACTTC. It yields the protein CASSFRRGLYEQYF.

The chain recombines TRBV19 with TRBJ2-2; D could derive from TRBD1 or TRBD2 (5 bases each). Germline CDR1 and CDR2: LNHDA and SQIVND (reference sequence). The CDR3 sequence is 15 residues long. V was shortened by 4 bases and J by 2 bases, with 11 bases between the two germline ends. CDR3 nucleotides: TGTGCCAGTAGTAGGGGGTTGAGTAACACCGGGGAGCTGTTTTTT. Translating it yields CASSRGLSNTGELFF.

There are a few counts of this clonotype. The V and J genes are TRBV14 and TRBJ2-1; 11 bases map to TRBD1. V was pared by 0 bases and J by 7 bases, with 14 bases of the junction left unmatched. Germline lookup yields CDR1 SGHDN and CDR2 FVKESK. The CDR3 sequence is 19 residues long. CDR3 in DNA: TGTGCCAGCAGCCAAGAAGGGGGACTGGACAGGGGGCTCGGAAATGAGCAGTTCTTC. Its protein is CASSQEGGLDRGLGNEQFF.

The chain has TRBV30 and TRBJ2-4; the match to TRBD1 covers 8 bases. Per germline, CDR1 GTSNPN and CDR2 SVGIG (reference sequence). This CDR3 region has 13 residues. The V segment lost 0 bases and the J segment 6 bases; nucleotides outside the gene matches: 1. CDR3 sequence (DNA): TGTGCCTGGAGTGTAGGACAGGGAAACATTCAGTACTTC. Translating gives CAWSVGQGNIQYF.

This clonotype was found a few times. J is TRBJ2-2 and V is TRBV28, with D unresolved. Germline assignment: CDR1 MDHEN and CDR2 SYDVKM. The germline V and J ends were trimmed by 5 bases and 6 bases, with 7 bases remaining between them. The CDR3 runs 12 residues. This CDR3 reads CASSIWAGELFF. CDR3 coding DNA: TGTGCCAGCAGTATCTGGGCCGGGGAGCTGTTTTTT.

The chain uses TRBV10-3 and TRBJ2-6; TRBD2 matches 7 bases. The germline V gene encodes CDR1 ENHRY and CDR2 SYGVKD. V shed 0 bases, J shed 2 bases, and the junction held 1 base outside the gene matches. This CDR3 contains 16 residues. DNA for the CDR3: TGTGCCATCAGTGAGTCAGGGAGGGCTGGGGCCAACGTCCTGACTTTC. It translates to CAISESGRAGANVLTF.

This clonotype was picked up a small number of times. The CDR3 sequence: CASSPTGGTNTEAFF. As DNA, the CDR3 is TGTGCCAGCAGCCCCACAGGAGGGACGAACACTGAAGCTTTCTTT. The chain links TRBV7-9 to TRBJ1-1; D is possibly TRBD1 (5 bases). Deletions cut 5 bases from V and 1 base from J, with 14 bases between. CDR1 SEHNR and CDR2 FQNEAQ come from the germline V gene (reference sequence). The CDR3 sequence is 15 residues long. Together with reference TRBV7-9 and TRBJ1-1, the CDR3 gives the full variable domain: DTGVSQNPRHKITKRGQNVTFRCDPISEHNRLYWYRQTLGQGPEFLTYFQNEAQLEKSRLLSDRFSAERPKGSFSTLEIQRTEQGDSAMYLCASSPTGGTNTEAFFGQGTRLTVV.

This clonotype was counted many times. V and J are TRBV20-1 and TRBJ2-7, with 7 bases lining up with TRBD2. The length of the CDR3 is 15 residues. V was clipped by 6 bases and J by 4 bases; unmatched bases: 15. Germline CDR1 reads DFQATT; CDR2 reads SNEGSKA (reference sequence). For the CDR3, the DNA is TGCAGTGCCTCCCCTGGACTAGTCAAGGGGTACGAGCAGTACTTC. Its translation is CSASPGLVKGYEQYF.

The table lists this clonotype with a few counts. The genes are TRBV11-1 and TRBJ2-2; D is unresolved. V was trimmed by 2 bases and J by 4 bases, leaving 11 bases between them. CDR1 and CDR2 from the germline V gene are SGHAT and FQDESV (reference sequence). The CDR3 has 15 amino acids. CDR3 sequence reads: CASSLSAGATGELFF. In nucleotides, the CDR3 is TGTGCCAGCAGCTTATCCGCAGGAGCCACCGGGGAGCTGTTTTTT.

This clonotype has a handful of counts. The CDR3 nucleotides are TGTGCCAGCAGTTTGGGACAGGGGATGAATTCGAGGACACCCCTCCACTTT. It translates to CASSLGQGMNSRTPLHF. The V and J genes are TRBV12-3 or TRBV12-4 and TRBJ1-6, with 10 bases matching TRBD1. The trim removed 3 bases at V and 11 bases at J, leaving 13 bases unmatched. The CDR3 contains 17 residues.

This clonotype has only a few counts. The V call is TRBV4-2, the J call TRBJ2-1; a weak D match, TRBD2 (5 bases). This CDR3 spans 13 amino acids. CDR1 LGHNA and CDR2 YNFKEQ come from the germline V gene. V was pared by 2 bases and J by 9 bases, with 11 bases between. CDR3 coding DNA: TGTGCCAGCAGCCAAACCGGTGGACTTGAGCAGTTCTTC. This sequence encodes CASSQTGGLEQFF.

The genes are TRBV7-8 and TRBJ2-7, with 8 bases matching TRBD1. Per the germline V gene, CDR1 is SGHVS and CDR2 is FQNEAQ. The CDR3 totals 16 residues. Trimming took 1 base from V and 0 from J; bases not matched to a gene: 5. The CDR3: CASSLGWDRSSYEQYF. CDR3 coding DNA: TGTGCCAGCAGCTTAGGTTGGGACAGGAGCTCCTACGAGCAGTACTTC.

A word on this clonotype: One end of the junction fails to match germline, which may point to a read error. The chain recombines TRBV7-7 with TRBJ2-1, with TRBD2 matching 8 bases. The CDR3 runs 16 residues. Germline V gives CDR1 SSHAT, CDR2 FNYEAQ (reference sequence). CDR3 amino acids: CASSRGGGSKYHEQFF. The DNA of the CDR3 is TGTGCTAGCAGCCGGGGGGGGGGCAGTAAGTACCATGAGCAGTTCTTC.

This clonotype was seen only a few times. J is TRBJ2-2 and V is TRBV11-2; 7 bases line up with TRBD1. The CDR3 loop spans 14 amino acids. Losses at the gene ends were 3 bases for V and 6 bases for J; bases not matched to a gene: 4. Germline V gene data show CDR1 as SGHAT and CDR2 as FQNNGV. The CDR3 region is CASSLLDRAGELFF. CDR3 bases: TGTGCCAGCAGCTTGCTCGACAGGGCCGGGGAGCTGTTTTTT.

The V gene is TRBV29-1, the J gene TRBJ1-2; D ambiguous. Between the trimmed V and J ends, which lost 3 bases and 2 bases, there was a span of 13 bases. There are 14 residues in the CDR3. CDR1 and CDR2 (germline): SQVTM, ANQGSEA. The CDR3 loop is CSVDEAAPNYGYTF. CDR3 in DNA: TGCAGCGTTGACGAGGCAGCCCCAAACTATGGCTACACCTTC.

The chain links TRBV24-1 to TRBJ2-2, with 7 bases aligning to TRBD1. Germline V lookup: CDR1 KGHDR, CDR2 SFDVKD. The CDR3 runs 16 residues. Losses at the gene ends were 0 bases for V and 5 bases for J; bases not matched to a gene: 5. In DNA form, the CDR3 reads TGTGCCACCAGTGATTTGAGAAAGGGGGCGACCGGGGAGCTGTTTTTT. Its translation: CATSDLRKGATGELFF.

Comments on this clonotype: An end of the junction differs from the germline gene, which may be a read error. This chain joins TRBV5-1 and TRBJ2-5, with 7 bases aligning to TRBD2. The germline CDR1 and CDR2 sequences are SGHRS and YFSETQ. The CDR3 spans 14 residues. This CDR3 is CASSFGTNQETQYF. In DNA form, the CDR3 reads TGTGCCAGCAGCTTTGGGACTAACCAAGAGACCCAGTACTTC.